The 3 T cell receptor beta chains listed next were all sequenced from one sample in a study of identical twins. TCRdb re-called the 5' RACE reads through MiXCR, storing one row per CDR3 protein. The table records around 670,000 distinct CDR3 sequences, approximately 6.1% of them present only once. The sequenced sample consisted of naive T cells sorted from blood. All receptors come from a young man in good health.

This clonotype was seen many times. The CDR3 reads CASSKTWGRSTDTQYF. Written as DNA, the CDR3 is TGTGCCAGCAGCAAAACCTGGGGGCGGAGTACAGATACGCAGTATTTT. The rearrangement links TRBV7-2 to TRBJ2-3; TRBD1 might be the D (6 bases). The germline gives CDR1 SGHTA, CDR2 FQGNSA. Trimming took off 5 bases at V and 3 bases at J, with 18 bases between the two ends. The length of the CDR3 is 16 residues. Filled out from reference TRBV7-2 and TRBJ2-3, the complete variable domain reads GAGVSQSPSNKVTEKGKDVELRCDPISGHTALYWYRQSLGQGLEFLIYFQGNSAPDKSGLPSDRFSAERTGGSVSTLTIQRTQQEDSAVYLCASSKTWGRSTDTQYFGPGTRLTVL.

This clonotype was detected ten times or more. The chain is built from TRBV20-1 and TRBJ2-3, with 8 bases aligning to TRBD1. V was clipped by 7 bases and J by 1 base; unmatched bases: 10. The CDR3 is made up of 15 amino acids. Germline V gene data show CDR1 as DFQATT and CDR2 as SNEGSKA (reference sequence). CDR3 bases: TGCAGTGGTACTGACAGGGGAACGGGCACAGATACGCAGTATTTT. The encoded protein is CSGTDRGTGTDTQYF.

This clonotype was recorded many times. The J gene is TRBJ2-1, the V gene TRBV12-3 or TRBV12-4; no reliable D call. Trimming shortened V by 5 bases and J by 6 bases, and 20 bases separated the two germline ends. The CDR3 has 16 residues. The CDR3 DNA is TGTGCCAGCAGTCCCCCTTTACCGGGCCCCACCAATGAGCAGTTCTTC. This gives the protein CASSPPLPGPTNEQFF.